These T cell receptor beta chains were read from a single sample in a study of cytotoxic CD8 clonotypes in ibrutinib-treated CLL. Profiling relied on immunoSEQ multiplex PCR, and the TCRdb table lists in-frame clones only, not all of them. The sample has about 85,000 clones; about four fifths are singletons. The sequences come from PBMCs, collected after 12 months of ibrutinib treatment. The source of these receptors is a human donor with chronic lymphocytic leukemia. Each CDR3 is given with its conserved first and last residue. D genes are given only for firm matches. Size is stated for part of the rows, as once, few or many counts, or as a class when the clone is expanded.

j_call v_call d_call clone_size cdr3_aa cdr3_nt
TRBJ2-3 TRBV13 . . CASSPLGGADTQYF TGTGCCAGCAGCCCCCTGGGTGGGGCGGATACGCAGTATTTT
TRBJ1-5 TRBV28 . few CASRRGGDQPQHF TGTGCCAGCAGGAGGGGAGGGGATCAGCCCCAGCATTTT
TRBJ1-5 TRBV19 . . CASSGGGGGQPQHF TGTGCCAGTAGTGGCGGGGGTGGCGGTCAGCCCCAGCATTTT
TRBJ2-7 TRBV7-9 TRBD2 few CASSLGLAGAEQYF TGTGCCAGCAGCTTAGGTCTAGCGGGAGCCGAGCAGTACTTC
TRBJ1-1 TRBV29-1 . . CSVAAVGGNTEAFF TGCAGCGTGGCGGCAGTTGGGGGCAACACTGAAGCTTTCTTT
TRBJ1-2 TRBV6-5 . . CASTDGGAYGYTF TGTGCCAGCACCGACGGGGGCGCCTATGGCTACACCTTC
TRBJ1-1 TRBV5-5 . . CASSPPGGVLNTEAFF TGTGCCAGCAGCCCGCCCGGAGGAGTCCTGAACACTGAAGCTTTCTTT
TRBJ1-4 TRBV29-1 . once CSGRVGTNEKLFF TGCAGCGGGCGGGTCGGGACTAATGAAAAACTGTTTTTT
TRBJ2-1 TRBV9 TRBD2 . CASSVLGEGFNEQFF TGTGCCAGCAGCGTATTGGGGGAGGGGTTCAATGAGCAGTTCTTC
TRBJ2-1 TRBV5-1 . . CASSWAGHEQFF TGCGCCAGCAGCTGGGCGGGCCATGAGCAGTTCTTC
TRBJ2-7 TRBV19 TRBD1 . CASSNPGQLEQYF TGTGCCAGTAGTAACCCGGGACAGCTCGAGCAGTACTTC
TRBJ2-7 TRBV5-4 . . CASSPPGGDEQYF TGTGCCAGCAGCCCCCCGGGGGGCGACGAGCAGTACTTC
TRBJ2-2 TRBV11-3 TRBD2 once CASSLFGGVNTGELFF TGTGCCAGCAGCCTCTTTGGGGGGGTGAACACCGGGGAGCTGTTTTTT
TRBJ2-3 TRBV4-1 . . CASSPHGQGTDTQYF TGCGCCAGCAGCCCCCACGGGCAGGGGACAGATACGCAGTATTTT
TRBJ2-3 TRBV5-1 TRBD1 . CASSPGQGKDTQYF TGCGCCAGCAGCCCCGGACAGGGGAAAGATACGCAGTATTTT
TRBJ2-1 TRBV15 . . CATSRGGGSSYNEQFF TGTGCCACCAGCAGAGGGGGCGGCAGCTCCTACAATGAGCAGTTCTTC
TRBJ2-7 TRBV28 TRBD1 few CASSARQGWGYEQYF TGTGCCAGCAGTGCCCGACAGGGTTGGGGATACGAGCAGTACTTC
TRBJ2-6 TRBV18 . . CASSLSVVSGANVLTF TGTGCCAGCTCACTGTCCGTGGTTTCTGGGGCCAACGTCCTGACTTTC
TRBJ2-3 TRBV7-3 . . CASSPGGDTQYF TGTGCCAGCAGCCCCGGTGGGGATACGCAGTATTTT
TRBJ2-2 TRBV9 TRBD1 . CASSPTGAPNTGELFF TGTGCCAGCAGCCCGACAGGGGCTCCGAACACCGGGGAGCTGTTTTTT
TRBJ2-7 TRBV6-1 . few CASSDPGVDEQYF TGTGCCAGCAGCGACCCGGGGGTCGACGAGCAGTACTTC
TRBJ2-2 TRBV4-2 . few CASSQDRAGELFF TGTGCCAGCAGCCAAGATCGTGCCGGGGAGCTGTTTTTT
TRBJ1-1 TRBV28 . . CASSPTGPNTEAFF TGTGCCAGCAGCCCTACAGGGCCCAACACTGAAGCTTTCTTT
TRBJ2-7 TRBV6-5 . . CASSSRLGPYEQYF TGTGCCAGCAGTTCCAGACTGGGCCCCTACGAGCAGTACTTC
TRBJ2-2 TRBV19 TRBD2 . CASSPRGGFKAGELFF TGTGCCAGTAGTCCACGCGGGGGGTTCAAGGCCGGGGAGCTGTTTTTT
TRBJ2-7 TRBV7-8 . . CASSLARGSVEQYF TGTGCCAGCAGCTTAGCCCGGGGCTCGGTCGAGCAGTACTTC
TRBJ1-6 TRBV4-2 . . CASSPTTGGSPLHF TGTGCCAGCAGCCCCACGACGGGGGGATCACCCCTCCACTTT
TRBJ2-6 TRBV7-8 . few CASRTSSGANVLTF TGTGCCAGCAGGACTTCCTCTGGGGCCAACGTCCTGACTTTC
TRBJ2-5 TRBV5-1 TRBD2 once CASSGTGGQTQYF TGCGCCAGCAGCGGGACGGGGGGACAGACCCAGTACTTC
TRBJ2-1 TRBV28 . medium-sized CASSIRGWAYNEQFF TGTGCCAGCAGTATAAGGGGTTGGGCGTACAATGAGCAGTTCTTC
TRBJ2-5 TRBV6-5 . . CASSYSTDQYF TGTGCCAGCAGTTACTCGACAGACCAGTACTTC
TRBJ1-1 TRBV5-1 . . CASSWGGKDTEAFF TGCGCCAGCTCCTGGGGAGGGAAAGACACTGAAGCTTTCTTT
TRBJ2-3 TRBV28 . . CASSPAPGSQITDTQYF TGTGCCAGCAGTCCGGCGCCCGGGTCCCAAATCACAGATACGCAGTATTTT
TRBJ1-2 TRBV11-1 . . CASSLFGLGYGYTF TGTGCCAGCAGCTTATTCGGACTGGGCTATGGCTACACCTTC
TRBJ2-5 TRBV5-6 . once CASSVTVQETQYF TGTGCCAGCAGCGTAACAGTACAAGAGACCCAGTACTTC
TRBJ1-2 TRBV29-1 . . CSGRTGYGYTF TGCAGCGGGCGCACAGGCTATGGCTACACCTTC
TRBJ2-3 TRBV25-1 TRBD2 . CASTPLGGDTQYF TGTGCCAGCACCCCGCTGGGGGGGGATACGCAGTATTTT
TRBJ1-1 TRBV9 . few CASSGQAKNTEAFF TGTGCCAGCAGCGGACAGGCAAAGAACACTGAAGCTTTCTTT
TRBJ2-7 TRBV28 . . CASRTTGFPYEQYF TGTGCCAGCAGAACAACCGGGTTCCCCTACGAGCAGTACTTC
TRBJ1-1 TRBV4-3 . . CASSPGGSPNTEAFF TGCGCCAGCAGCCCCGGTGGGTCCCCGAACACTGAAGCTTTCTTT
TRBJ1-2 TRBV5-5 . few CASSLEDGTDYGYTF TGTGCCAGCAGCTTGGAGGATGGCACGGACTATGGCTACACCTTC
TRBJ1-5 TRBV15 . few CATSRDNQPQHF TGTGCCACCAGCCGAGACAATCAGCCCCAGCATTTT
TRBJ1-2 TRBV18 . . CASSPPAGVGYTF TGTGCCAGCTCACCACCGGCAGGGGTCGGCTACACCTTC
TRBJ2-7 TRBV7-9 . . CASSLSGGQVAYEQYF TGTGCCAGCAGCTTAAGCGGGGGACAGGTTGCCTACGAGCAGTACTTC